The clone carrying this TCR beta chain appeared a few times. Its antigen is not identified. Repertoires were generated with immunoSEQ multiplex PCR, while TCRdb's copy carries only in-frame clones and drops some. The sample lists roughly 86,000 clones; approximately 86% were seen once. This entry is derived from a study of radiation and T cells in renal cell carcinoma. Time point of the sample: blood 4 weeks post-SBRT, at nephrectomy. Treatment reported: 15 Gy SBRT to primary tumor, nephrectomy 4 weeks later. Nephrectomy followed 15 Gy stereotactic body radiation by 4 weeks. This renal cell carcinoma was of the clear cell type. Findings and caveats of the study: In blood, top tumor clones expanded by 2 weeks, shrinking by 4.

This receptor was identified in a man aged 50 or older with renal cell carcinoma. The sequenced sample was blood, obtained from a patient whose treatment included radiotherapy and nephrectomy.

This chain's CDR3 is CASSLTRSDSPLHF. The CDR3 nucleotides read TGTGCCAGCAGCTTAACCAGGTCTGATTCACCCCTCCACTTT. The chain combines TRBV7-3 with TRBJ1-6; D is undetermined. The CDR3 has 14 residues. CDR1 SGHTA and CDR2 FQGTGA come from the germline V gene. The ends were cut back, 0 bases at V and 8 bases at J, with 8 bases in the middle.